The rows below give T cell receptor beta chains drawn from one sample of a study of PD-L1 blockade in urothelial cancer. Method: immunoSEQ multiplex PCR; TCRdb's copy keeps in-frame clones and lacks some. Of 70,000 to 90,000 clones in the sample, 82% were seen once. The sample consisted of PBMCs, taken around atezolizumab (anti-PD-L1) treatment. The receptors shown here come from a man between 65 and 85 years old with urothelial cancer. Both conserved end residues are part of each CDR3. The D gene is left open where the match is weak. Size is omitted from some rows. Given values are once, few, many or a class for expanded clones.

J: TRBJ1-3
D: .
size: .
V: TRBV7-2
DNA: TGTGCCAGCAGCTTAGCGCGGGGATCTGGAAACACCATATATTTT
CDR3: CASSLARGSGNTIYF

J: TRBJ2-6
D: .
size: .
V: TRBV5-4
DNA: TGTGCCAGCAGCTTAACCCAGATACGCTCTGGGGCCAACGTCCTGACTTTC
CDR3: CASSLTQIRSGANVLTF

J: TRBJ1-3
D: .
size: .
V: TRBV27
DNA: TGTGCCAGCAGTTCCGACGGGAGCTCTGGAAACACCATATATTTT
CDR3: CASSSDGSSGNTIYF

J: TRBJ2-1
D: .
size: .
V: TRBV6-1
DNA: TGTGCCAGCAGGCGGGTACAGTACAATGAGCAGTTCTTC
CDR3: CASRRVQYNEQFF

J: TRBJ1-2
D: .
size: many
V: TRBV6-5
DNA: TGTGCCATTCGTAATCACTATGGCTACACCTTC
CDR3: CAIRNHYGYTF

J: TRBJ1-3
D: .
size: .
V: TRBV7-2
DNA: TGTGCCAGCAGCCCTGGACAGTTCTCTGGAAACACCATATATTTT
CDR3: CASSPGQFSGNTIYF

J: TRBJ2-7
D: TRBD1
size: .
V: TRBV10-3
DNA: TGTGCCATCAGTGAGTACTATGAATCCGGGACAGGGTCCTACGAGCAGTACTTC
CDR3: CAISEYYESGTGSYEQYF

J: TRBJ2-2
D: TRBD2
size: once
V: TRBV6-1
DNA: TGTGCCAGCAGTGCGGCTAGCGGGGGGGAGCTGTTTTTT
CDR3: CASSAASGGELFF

J: TRBJ1-2
D: .
size: .
V: TRBV18
DNA: TGTGCCAGCTCACCACCTAACCAGGGAAGGAACCATGGCTACACCTTC
CDR3: CASSPPNQGRNHGYTF

J: TRBJ2-7
D: .
size: few
V: TRBV5-6
DNA: TGTGCCAGCAGCTCAACAGGGCGATACGAGCAGTACTTC
CDR3: CASSSTGRYEQYF

J: TRBJ1-6
D: TRBD1
size: .
V: TRBV10-3
DNA: TGTGCCATCAGTGAGTCGATGGGACAGGGAGGATCACCCCTCCACTTT
CDR3: CAISESMGQGGSPLHF

J: TRBJ2-3
D: .
size: .
V: TRBV10-1
DNA: TGCGCCAGCAGTGCGACTAGCACAGATACGCAGTATTTT
CDR3: CASSATSTDTQYF

J: TRBJ1-5
D: .
size: .
V: TRBV7-2
DNA: TGTGCCAGCAGTTCGGACCGGGGGGCGCTTCAACAGCCCCAGCATTTT
CDR3: CASSSDRGALQQPQHF

J: TRBJ2-5
D: .
size: .
V: TRBV7-2
DNA: TGTGCCAGCAGTCTGGCGGGGCAAACCCAGTACTTC
CDR3: CASSLAGQTQYF

J: TRBJ2-7
D: TRBD1
size: .
V: TRBV7-9
DNA: TGTGCCAGCAGCTCGGACAGGCAGACCTACGAGCAGTACTTC
CDR3: CASSSDRQTYEQYF

J: TRBJ2-2
D: .
size: .
V: TRBV1
DNA: TGCACCAGCAGCCATCTAACCATCCTCCTAGCGGGAGGGAACACCGGGGAGCTGTTTTTT
CDR3: CTSSHLTILLAGGNTGELFF

J: TRBJ1-4
D: TRBD1
size: .
V: TRBV9
DNA: TGTGCCAGCAGCACAACCGACAGGGTTCCTAATGAAAAACTGTTTTTT
CDR3: CASSTTDRVPNEKLFF

J: TRBJ2-2
D: .
size: .
V: TRBV19
DNA: TGTGCCAGTAGGGGCCGGGGGACGAACACCGGGGAGCTGTTTTTT
CDR3: CASRGRGTNTGELFF

J: TRBJ2-5
D: TRBD2
size: .
V: TRBV10-3
DNA: TGTGCCATCAGTGGGGGCGGGGGGCCGGAGACCCAGTACTTC
CDR3: CAISGGGGPETQYF

J: TRBJ2-3
D: TRBD2
size: .
V: TRBV7-3
DNA: TGTGCCAGCAGCCCAGGACTAGCGGAAGGGACAGATACGCAGTATTTT
CDR3: CASSPGLAEGTDTQYF

J: TRBJ2-1
D: .
size: .
V: TRBV5-1
DNA: TGCGCCAGCAGCCCGTCGCCGGGACGGGGGTTCGGTGAGCAGTTCTTC
CDR3: CASSPSPGRGFGEQFF

J: TRBJ2-1
D: .
size: .
V: TRBV19
DNA: TGTGCCAGTAGTATACCTCCCAATGAGCAGTTCTTC
CDR3: CASSIPPNEQFF

J: TRBJ2-1
D: TRBD1
size: .
V: TRBV28
DNA: TGTGCCAGCAGCCGGCCGGGACAGATATACAATGAGCAGTTCTTC
CDR3: CASSRPGQIYNEQFF

J: TRBJ2-7
D: TRBD2
size: .
V: TRBV11-3
DNA: TGTGCCAGCAGCTTAGGTCGACTAGCGGGAGCCCACGAGCAGTACTTC
CDR3: CASSLGRLAGAHEQYF

J: TRBJ1-4
D: TRBD1
size: .
V: TRBV6-1
DNA: TGTGCCAGCAGTGAGGGGGACAGGTTTAATGAAAAACTGTTTTTT
CDR3: CASSEGDRFNEKLFF

J: TRBJ2-7
D: TRBD2
size: .
V: TRBV7-6
DNA: TGTGCCAGCAGCTTAGCGCCAAGCGGGAAGTCCTACGAGCAGTACTTC
CDR3: CASSLAPSGKSYEQYF

J: TRBJ1-3
D: .
size: .
V: TRBV4-1
DNA: TGCGCCAGCAGCCATACCATGACAGGCGGTGGAAACACCATATATTTT
CDR3: CASSHTMTGGGNTIYF

J: TRBJ1-1
D: .
size: .
V: TRBV6-1
DNA: TGTGCCAGCAGTCACAGGCAGAAGGGCACTGAAGCTTTCTTT
CDR3: CASSHRQKGTEAFF

J: TRBJ1-1
D: TRBD1
size: .
V: TRBV14
DNA: TGTGCCAGCAGCCAGGGGACAGCCATGAACACTGAAGCTTTCTTT
CDR3: CASSQGTAMNTEAFF

J: TRBJ2-1
D: TRBD1
size: .
V: TRBV11-2
DNA: TGTGCCAGCAGCTTAGAGACCGGGACAGCAAACAATGAGCAGTTCTTC
CDR3: CASSLETGTANNEQFF

J: TRBJ1-1
D: .
size: .
V: TRBV7-3
DNA: TGTGCCAGCAGCCTCCGGGGGGCGGGGGTCACTGAAGCTTTCTTT
CDR3: CASSLRGAGVTEAFF

J: TRBJ1-1
D: .
size: .
V: TRBV10-3
DNA: TGTGCCATCAGGGAATCGGGACAACAGAACACTGAAGCTTTCTTT
CDR3: CAIRESGQQNTEAFF

J: TRBJ2-5
D: .
size: .
V: TRBV5-6
DNA: TGTGCCAGCAGCTTCGGAGGGGTGGGGGAGACCCAGTACTTC
CDR3: CASSFGGVGETQYF

J: TRBJ2-2
D: .
size: .
V: TRBV12-5
DNA: TGTGCTAGTGGCTGGGGCAGCCCGAACACCAGGGAGCTGTTTTTT
CDR3: CASGWGSPNTRELFF

J: TRBJ1-4
D: .
size: .
V: TRBV15
DNA: TGTGCCACCAGCGGGGGGGCGTTGGGACCAGGGCGGAAAAAACTGTTTTTT
CDR3: CATSGGALGPGRKKLFF